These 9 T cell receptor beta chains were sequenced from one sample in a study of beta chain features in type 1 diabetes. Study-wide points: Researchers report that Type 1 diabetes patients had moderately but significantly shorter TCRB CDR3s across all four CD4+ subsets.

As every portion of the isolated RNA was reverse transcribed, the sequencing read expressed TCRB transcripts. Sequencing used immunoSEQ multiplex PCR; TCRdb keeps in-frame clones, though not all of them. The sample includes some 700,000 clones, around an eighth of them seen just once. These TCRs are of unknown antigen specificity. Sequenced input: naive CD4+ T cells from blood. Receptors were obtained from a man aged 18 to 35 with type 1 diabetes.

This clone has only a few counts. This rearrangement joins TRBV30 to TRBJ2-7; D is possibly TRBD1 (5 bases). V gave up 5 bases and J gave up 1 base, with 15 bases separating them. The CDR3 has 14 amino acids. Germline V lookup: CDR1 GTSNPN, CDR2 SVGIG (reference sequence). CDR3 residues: CAWGSTASSYEQYF. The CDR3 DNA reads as TGTGCCTGGGGGTCGACAGCTTCTTCCTACGAGCAGTACTTC.

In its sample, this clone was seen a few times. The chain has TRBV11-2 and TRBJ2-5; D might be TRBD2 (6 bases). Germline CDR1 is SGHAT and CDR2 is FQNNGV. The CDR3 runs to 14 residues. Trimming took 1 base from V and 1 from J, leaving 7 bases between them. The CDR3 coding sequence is TGTGCCAGCAGCTTAGTGGAGGGCCAAGAGACCCAGTACTTC. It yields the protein CASSLVEGQETQYF.

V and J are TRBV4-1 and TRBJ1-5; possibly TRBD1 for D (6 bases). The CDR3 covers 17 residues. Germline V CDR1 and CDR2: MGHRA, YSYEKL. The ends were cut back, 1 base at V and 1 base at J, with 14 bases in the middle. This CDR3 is CASSQAWGGRSNQPQHF. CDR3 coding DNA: TGCGCCAGCAGCCAAGCGTGGGGGGGCCGAAGCAATCAGCCCCAGCATTTT.

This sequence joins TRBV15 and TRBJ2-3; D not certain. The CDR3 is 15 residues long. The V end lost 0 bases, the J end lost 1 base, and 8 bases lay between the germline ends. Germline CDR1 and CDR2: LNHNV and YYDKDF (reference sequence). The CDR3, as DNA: TGTGCCACCAGCAGAGATTGGTACGGCACAGATACGCAGTATTTT. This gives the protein CATSRDWYGTDTQYF.

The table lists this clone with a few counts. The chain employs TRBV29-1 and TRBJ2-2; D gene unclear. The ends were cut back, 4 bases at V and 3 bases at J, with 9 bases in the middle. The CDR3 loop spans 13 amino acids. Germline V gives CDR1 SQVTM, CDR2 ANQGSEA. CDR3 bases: TGCAGCGTTGGACGGATAGACACCGGGGAGCTGTTTTTT. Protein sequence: CSVGRIDTGELFF.

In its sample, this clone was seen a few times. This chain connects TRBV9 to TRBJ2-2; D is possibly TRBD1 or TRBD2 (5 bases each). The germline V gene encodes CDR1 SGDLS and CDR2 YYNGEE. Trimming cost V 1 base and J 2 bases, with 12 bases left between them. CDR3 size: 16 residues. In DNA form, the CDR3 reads TGTGCCAGCAGCGTACTCGGGGCCCCCAACACCGGGGAGCTGTTTTTT. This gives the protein CASSVLGAPNTGELFF.

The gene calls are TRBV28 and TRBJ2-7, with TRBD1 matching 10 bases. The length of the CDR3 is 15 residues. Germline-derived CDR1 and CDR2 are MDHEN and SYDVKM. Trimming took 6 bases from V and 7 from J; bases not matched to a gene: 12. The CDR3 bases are TGTGCCAGCAGCACCCCCGGGACAGGGGTAGGGGAGCAGTACTTC. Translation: CASSTPGTGVGEQYF.

For the CDR3, the DNA is TGTGCCAGCAGTGTTGCAGGGGGAGCTTCCTACGAGCAGTACTTC. This encodes CASSVAGGASYEQYF. The rearrangement links TRBV25-1 to TRBJ2-7; 7 bases match TRBD1. Per germline, CDR1 MGHDK and CDR2 SYGVNS. The CDR3 length is 15 residues. The V and J ends lost 4 bases and 1 base, in that order; junction bases with no gene match: 7.

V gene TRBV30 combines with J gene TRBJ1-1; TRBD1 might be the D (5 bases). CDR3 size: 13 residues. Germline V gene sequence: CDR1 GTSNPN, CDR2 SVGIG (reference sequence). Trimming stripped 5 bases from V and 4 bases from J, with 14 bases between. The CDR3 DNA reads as TGTGCCTGGGATTTTAGGGGATCCACTGAAGCTTTCTTT. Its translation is CAWDFRGSTEAFF.